These 12 T cell receptor beta chains were sequenced from one sample in a study of T cell responses to AZD1222 COVID-19 vaccine. Sequencing used immunoSEQ multiplex PCR; TCRdb keeps in-frame clones, though not all of them. Of about 120,000 clones listed, about nine tenths were seen once; the top ten hold around 2.6%. Sequenced here: peripheral blood, sampled 28 days after the second AZD1222 dose. The receptors originated from an adult who received the AZD1222 COVID-19 vaccine.

The chain couples TRBV10-3 to TRBJ1-1; D is unclear. The V and J ends lost 2 bases and 1 base respectively, with 11 bases between them. The germline V gene encodes CDR1 ENHRY and CDR2 SYGVKD. The CDR3 contains 15 residues. This CDR3 reads CAISERPGPNTEAFF. CDR3 nucleotide sequence: TGTGCCATCAGTGAGCGCCCGGGCCCGAACACTGAAGCTTTCTTT.

The chain combines TRBV21-1 with TRBJ1-2. TRBV21-1 constitutes a pseudogene. There are 17 residues in the CDR3. CDR3 sequence: CASSNTTDGNTNYGYTF. The CDR3 DNA sequence: TGTGCCAGCAGCAATACGACGGACGGAAATACTAACTATGGCTACACCTTC.

The chain links TRBV4-3 to TRBJ1-6; D remains unclear. V was cut by 0 bases and J by 7 bases, with 7 bases left in between. Germline V CDR1 and CDR2: LGHNA, YSLEER. This CDR3 contains 14 residues. CDR3 in amino acids: CASSQDRRNSPLHF. The DNA of the CDR3 is TGCGCCAGCAGCCAAGATCGGCGCAATTCACCCCTCCACTTT.

J is TRBJ1-1 and V is TRBV19; possible D gene TRBD1, 5 bases. In germline, CDR1 is LNHDA, CDR2 SQIVND (reference sequence). Trimming cost V 6 bases and J 6 bases, with 14 bases left between them. This CDR3 has 13 residues. In DNA, the CDR3 is TGTGCCAGTAGCCAGACAGTAGCCGCTGAAGCTTTCTTT. Residues: CASSQTVAAEAFF. The full variable domain, rest sourced from reference TRBV19 and TRBJ1-1, is DGGITQSPKYLFRKEGQNVTLSCEQNLNHDAMYWYRQDPGQGLRLIYYSQIVNDFQKGDIAEGYSVSREKKESFPLTVTSAQKNPTAFYLCASSQTVAAEAFFGQGTRLTVV.

The table lists this clone with a count of one. CDR3 DNA: TGTGCCAGCAGTGCCGGGTATGGCTACACCTTC. Protein product: CASSAGYGYTF. The J gene is TRBJ1-2, the V gene TRBV25-1; D is unclear. This CDR3 is built from 11 residues. Germline V gene data show CDR1 as MGHDK and CDR2 as SYGVNS. V was cut by 4 bases and J by 5 bases, with 5 bases left in between.

The chain has TRBV7-8 and TRBJ1-3; tentative D call: TRBD1 (5 bases). CDR3 length: 17 residues. Between the trimmed V and J ends, which lost 5 bases and 0 bases, there was a span of 17 bases. Germline values: CDR1 SGHVS, CDR2 FQNEAQ. This CDR3 reads CASSPDGGLNSGNTIYF. CDR3 nucleotides: TGTGCCAGCAGCCCTGATGGGGGGTTAAACTCTGGAAACACCATATATTTT.

This clone appeared a few times. In DNA, the CDR3 is TGTGCCAGCAGTAACAGACTAGCGGGAACTTACAATGAGCAGTTCTTC. This encodes CASSNRLAGTYNEQFF. This rearrangement joins TRBV13 to TRBJ2-1; 11 nucleotides align to TRBD2. V shed 6 bases and J 4 bases; nucleotides not matched to a gene: 8. There are 16 residues in the CDR3. Germline V gene data show CDR1 as PRHDT and CDR2 as FYEKMQ (reference sequence).

The chain uses TRBV15 and TRBJ2-6, with a weak D call TRBD2 (5 bases). The CDR3 is made up of 16 amino acids. Trimming cost V 1 base and J 3 bases, with 10 bases left between them. From germline, CDR1 is LNHNV and CDR2 YYDKDF (reference sequence). The DNA for the CDR3 is TGTGCCACCAGCAGAGGTATAGGGAGTGGGGCCAACGTCCTGACTTTC. It is translated as CATSRGIGSGANVLTF.

The gene calls are TRBV19 and TRBJ1-2, with a possible D match to TRBD1 (5 bases). Per the germline V gene, CDR1 is LNHDA and CDR2 is SQIVND (reference sequence). This CDR3 has 13 residues. Trimming pared 5 bases from V and 3 bases from J, leaving 10 bases between. CDR3 loop: CASSRGHYYGYTF. In DNA form, the CDR3 reads TGTGCCAGTAGTCGCGGACATTACTATGGCTACACCTTC.

This chain joins TRBV28 and TRBJ1-3, with D possibly TRBD1 on 5 matching bases. The V end was cut by 4 bases, the J end by 0 bases, with 10 bases between. Germline assignment: CDR1 MDHEN and CDR2 SYDVKM. CDR3 length: 15 residues. In nucleotides, the CDR3 is TGTGCCAGCAGTTCGGGACTTGCCTCTGGAAACACCATATATTTT. Translating gives CASSSGLASGNTIYF.

This chain uses TRBV30 with TRBJ2-5; 8 positions agree with TRBD2. The germline V gene encodes CDR1 GTSNPN and CDR2 SVGIG (reference sequence). J lost 5 bases, V lost 1 base, and 6 bases had no gene match. The CDR3 runs to 14 residues. The CDR3 loop is CAWSEKKRGETQYF. CDR3 DNA sequence: TGTGCCTGGAGTGAAAAGAAGCGGGGGGAGACCCAGTACTTC.

The CDR3 DNA is TGTGCCAGCAGTTACGGTGGTTGGCAGGGGAACACTGAAGCTTTCTTT. Protein: CASSYGGWQGNTEAFF. The V gene is TRBV6-5, the J gene TRBJ1-1; D might be TRBD1 (5 bases). Trimming cost V 2 bases and J 1 base, with 14 bases left between them. CDR1 is MNHEY and CDR2 is SVGAGI in the germline V gene. The CDR3 is 16 amino acids.